This T cell receptor (beta chain) was obtained from a study of blood T cell repertoires in COVID-19 (dated by TCRdb to the early 2020s). General notes on the study: Samples from collaborators originated in the United States, Italy and Spain and spanned both the acute and convalescent phases of COVID-19. The prospective study material was composed of cDNA or gDNA derived from T cells, B-cell-depleted T cells, or PBMCs. The dataset comprised deeply sampled blood TCRbeta repertoires from subjects exposed to, actively infected with, or recovered from COVID-19. A freely available public database, intended as a resource for researchers studying the immune response to SARS-CoV-2, is where the repertoires were released. Samples came from the ongoing ImmuneRACE study (first 160 participants) plus 1,254 subjects from 6 global collaborators. Sample metadata almost always included a de-identified subject ID, COVID-19 status, age in years and sex. HLA class I and class II types, where available, came from metadata supplied by the sample provider rather than from assay-based typing.

Points the paper makes about the study in general: How much clinical and demographic metadata was included differed by source and by participant, and the metadata was provided uncurated.

Participants in the prospective study were enrolled through a virtual design, were aged 18 to 89 years, and lived in 20 to 30 United States geographic areas. In the prospective study, participants were assigned to cohorts based on the clinical history participants reported in a screening survey and a study questionnaire. Recovered participants in ImmuneRACE Cohort 3 were defined as having two consecutive negative NP/OP PCR tests, clearance from a healthcare professional, or resolution of symptoms. Mobile phlebotomists in the prospective study collected whole blood, serum and a nasopharyngeal or oropharyngeal swab from every participant. Additional blood draws and questionnaires over a 2-month period could optionally be provided by prospective study participants. Prospective study blood samples were shipped either frozen or at room temperature before DNA extraction. TCRbeta CDR3 regions were amplified from genomic DNA by means of the immunoSEQ Assay, a bias-controlled multiplex PCR. As for the original processing: Within the assay, amplification of reference gene primers was used to estimate how many nucleated cells each sample contained. Sequence reads were collapsed and filtered to measure the absolute abundance of every unique TCRbeta CDR3 rearrangement. For each sample, productive Simpson clonality was calculated by taking the square root of Simpson's diversity index across productive rearrangements. What TCRdb holds here is the immuneACCESS table cut down to in-frame rearrangements. Part of the clones is not present; checked against another copy, under half of the missing clones reflect an unresolved V gene, and the others are unexplained. From that table come the V and J calls and clone size; the DNA was used to work out D and trimming. This sample gives roughly 290,000 clones in total; roughly nine tenths of them show up just once. The biggest ten clones account for 6% of the sample.

Of note for this clone: Its target antigen remains unknown. No base-level quality is on record; no much larger clone is a single base apart.

Inclusive of the bounding cysteine and phenylalanine, the CDR3 is 16 residues long. The retained sequence is limited to the CDR3, 48 bases, with the frame set at the first base. This clonotype was sampled from a middle-aged woman who had recovered from COVID-19. This chain joins TRBV21-1 to TRBJ1-3. TRBV21-1 is annotated as a pseudogene. The sequenced sample was PBMCs or T cells enriched from blood (not recorded which). The sequence in DNA is TGTGCCAGCAGCAAACCGGGATCTATCTCTGGAAACACCATATATTTT. Its protein reads: CASSKPGSISGNTIYF.